Ten or more counts support the clone carrying this T cell receptor beta chain. Its antigen is not known. As to time point: patch test 2, 6 weeks after DPC sensitization. Described treatment: therapeutic diphenylcyclopropenone sensitization with weekly scalp DPC. Individual cDNA molecules in this library carried unique molecular identifiers. TCRdb re-called the RACE reads through MiXCR, storing one row per CDR3 protein. The sample yields some 70,000 distinct CDR3 sequences, about 9.3% seen once. This specimen belongs to a study of human T cells and chemical hapten exposure. As for the study in general: Each week of the roughly 24-week study, patients had diphenylcyclopropenone applied to the scalp. The cohort included alopecia areata under or over 50% scalp, totalis and universalis. Study conclusions and caveats: The count of PT1 expanded TCRs correlated positively with patch test score.

The CDR3 runs 13 residues. Germline loops: CDR1 SGHVS, CDR2 FNYEAQ. Trimming pared 5 bases from V and 8 bases from J, leaving 13 bases between. The receptor was isolated from a woman aged 45 to 65 with alopecia areata. Some clones in this sample may be carry-over from other donors' samples. The sample consisted of whole blood, taken in connection with sensitization to the hapten diphenylcyclopropenone (DPC). The chain couples TRBV7-6 to TRBJ2-1; perhaps TRBD2 as D (6 bases). Written as DNA, the CDR3 is TGTGCCAGCAGCCCCAGACTAGTTGATGAGCAGTTCTTC. Its translation: CASSPRLVDEQFF.